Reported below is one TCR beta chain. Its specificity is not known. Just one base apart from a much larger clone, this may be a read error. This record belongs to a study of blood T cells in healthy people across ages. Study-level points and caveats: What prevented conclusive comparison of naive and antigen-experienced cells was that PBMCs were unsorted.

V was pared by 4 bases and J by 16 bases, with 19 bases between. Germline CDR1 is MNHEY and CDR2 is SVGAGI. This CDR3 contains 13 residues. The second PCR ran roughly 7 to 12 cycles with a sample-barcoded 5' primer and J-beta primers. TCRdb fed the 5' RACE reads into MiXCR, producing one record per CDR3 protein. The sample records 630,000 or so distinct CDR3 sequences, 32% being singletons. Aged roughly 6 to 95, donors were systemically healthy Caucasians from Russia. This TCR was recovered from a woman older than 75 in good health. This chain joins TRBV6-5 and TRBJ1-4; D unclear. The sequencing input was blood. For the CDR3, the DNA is TGTGCCAGCAGTTCGCCGAGTGGGAAACAACGGTTTTTT. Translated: CASSSPSGKQRFF.